This is a list of T cell receptor beta chains from one sample in a study of CD8 T cells in Susac syndrome. TCRdb recomputed calls from the immunoSEQ multiplex PCR reads with MiXCR, one row per CDR3 protein. The top ten hold around 0.41% of the sample, which has 84,000 or so distinct CDR3 sequences, roughly 96% seen once. Sequencing was done on a sample of CD8+ T cells from PBMCs. The receptors derive from a human donor with Susac syndrome. Both conserved end residues are part of each CDR3. Fields, in order: J gene, V gene, CDR3 protein.

J: TRBJ2-1; V: TRBV20-1; CDR3: CSASPGQGWVDEQFF
J: TRBJ1-2; V: TRBV2; CDR3: CASSELGGYTF
J: TRBJ2-3; V: TRBV14; CDR3: CASSQDGWGTRQDTQYF
J: TRBJ2-3; V: TRBV2; CDR3: CASENPLAGGTTQYF
J: TRBJ1-1; V: TRBV7-9; CDR3: CASSPGEGMNTEAFF
J: TRBJ2-7; V: TRBV11-2; CDR3: CASSPRTSGRWYEQYF
J: TRBJ2-5; V: TRBV12-3/TRBV12-4; CDR3: CASSPGTGQLQETQYF
J: TRBJ2-5; V: TRBV2; CDR3: CASSEGGTGETQYF
J: TRBJ2-3; V: TRBV5-4; CDR3: CASSLFIGIDTQYF
J: TRBJ1-6; V: TRBV15; CDR3: CATRQRSYSPLHF
J: TRBJ2-7; V: TRBV7-9; CDR3: CASRDPGTGIHEQYF
J: TRBJ1-1; V: TRBV6-1; CDR3: CASTRRGHTEAFF
J: TRBJ2-2; V: TRBV27; CDR3: CASISGSTGELFF
J: TRBJ2-7; V: TRBV27; CDR3: CASSFGVEQYF
J: TRBJ1-1; V: TRBV5-1; CDR3: CASSSDKTGGTEAFF
J: TRBJ2-2; V: TRBV29-1; CDR3: CSVLGPGRGYTGELFF
J: TRBJ2-1; V: TRBV7-3; CDR3: CASSSPSSGSDEQFF
J: TRBJ2-5; V: TRBV20-1; CDR3: CSARSHTGPEETQYF
J: TRBJ2-7; V: TRBV30; CDR3: CAFTSDSYEQYF
J: TRBJ2-7; V: TRBV7-9; CDR3: CASSHDWREASYEQYF
J: TRBJ2-1; V: TRBV13; CDR3: CASSLVRGLNEQFF
J: TRBJ2-7; V: TRBV6-2/TRBV6-3; CDR3: CASGLAAYEQYF
J: TRBJ2-5; V: TRBV19; CDR3: CASSTGTEQETQYF
J: TRBJ2-5; V: TRBV29-1; CDR3: CSVEDRGQSLQETQYF
J: TRBJ2-7; V: TRBV13; CDR3: CASSLFGTGGNEQYF
J: TRBJ1-1; V: TRBV6-2/TRBV6-3; CDR3: CASSLLKNTEAFF
J: TRBJ2-7; V: TRBV12-3/TRBV12-4; CDR3: CASSLGTGSTYEQYF
J: TRBJ1-5; V: TRBV24-1; CDR3: CATSDEGRHQPQHF
J: TRBJ2-1; V: TRBV13; CDR3: CASSLEEYNEQFF
J: TRBJ1-2; V: TRBV30; CDR3: CAWSVGVVNYGYTF
J: TRBJ2-5; V: TRBV14; CDR3: CASRLSRTSGSPQETQYF
J: TRBJ2-1; V: TRBV29-1; CDR3: CSVEEWNEQFF
J: TRBJ2-5; V: TRBV12-3/TRBV12-4; CDR3: CASSQETQYF
J: TRBJ2-1; V: TRBV7-2; CDR3: CASSLTSGGAAEQFF
J: TRBJ2-1; V: TRBV7-9; CDR3: CASSSGTGFSSYNEQFF
J: TRBJ2-1; V: TRBV29-1; CDR3: CSVEAPGSGRFNEQFF
J: TRBJ2-2; V: TRBV29-1; CDR3: CSVPENTGELFF
J: TRBJ1-2; V: TRBV20-1; CDR3: CSAGGQILHNYGYTF
J: TRBJ2-3; V: TRBV5-6; CDR3: CASSLDNVGDTDTQYF
J: TRBJ2-5; V: TRBV20-1; CDR3: CSAREQETQYF
J: TRBJ2-7; V: TRBV12-3/TRBV12-4; CDR3: CASSFVGSTYEQYF
J: TRBJ2-1; V: TRBV27; CDR3: CASSPGTSAYNEQFF